This T cell receptor (beta chain) was sequenced in a study of vaccination and CD4 T cells after COVID-19. Study-wide context: Nasal swab PCR showed SARS-CoV-2 in convalescent patients, several with mild and one with severe disease. As control conditions, cultures were given either a CEFX pool serving as positive control, an HIV-1 Nef pool, or no peptide at all.

CD4+ T cells that had been cultured provided DNA sequenced with the Oncomine TCR Beta short-read assay. TCRdb itself ran the PCR reads through MiXCR, one entry per CDR3 protein. Altogether roughly 25,000 distinct CDR3 sequences are present, about 54% being singletons, with the ten largest covering about 3%. With 4 bases removed from V and 5 bases from J, the gap between germline ends came to 8 bases. CDR3 length: 12 residues. CDR1 and CDR2 (germline): SGHVS, FQNEAQ. The treatment here: approximately 10-day PBMC culture with coronavirus spike peptide pools or control peptides (ViraFEST assay). ViraFEST stimulated the growth of antigen-specific T cells using peptide pools and subsequently profiled their TCRs by sequencing. PBMC cultures, at roughly 2.2 million cells per well, received around 10 IU/ml IL-2 and roughly 9.4 ug/ml peptide pools. Details on this clonotype: Its antigen is unknown.

V gene TRBV7-8 combines with J gene TRBJ1-1; D gene unclear. Source material: CD4+ T cells from blood, cultured in vitro. The receptor comes from a human donor who had recovered from COVID-19. CDR3: CASSSLGTEAFF. DNA of the CDR3: TGTGCCAGCAGCTCCCTGGGAACTGAAGCTTTCTTT.